The 27 T cell receptor beta chains reported below all come from one sample, sequenced in a study of vaccination and CD4 T cells after COVID-19. For these receptors, no antigen is known. The Oncomine TCR Beta short-read assay sequenced DNA from cultured CD4+ T cells. From the PCR reads, TCRdb called clonotypes with MiXCR, one entry per CDR3 protein. The sample has 9,200 or so distinct CDR3 sequences; roughly 48% are singletons. Described treatment: roughly 10-day PBMC culture with coronavirus spike peptide pools or control peptides (ViraFEST assay). The unexposed donor's CD4+ T cells were collected before the COVID-19 pandemic (2011-2018). Specimen: CD4+ T cells from blood, cultured in vitro. Receptor source: a human donor in good health.

The rearrangement uses TRBV6-5 and TRBJ2-7; 7 nucleotides match TRBD1. This CDR3 region has 13 residues. Germline lookup yields CDR1 MNHEY and CDR2 SVGAGI. Unmatched junction bases numbered 6, after V lost 4 bases and J lost 6 bases. DNA for the CDR3: TGTGCCAGCAGTTTAGGGGGCGCGGTCGAGCAGTACTTC. This codes for CASSLGGAVEQYF.

This sequence joins TRBV19 and TRBJ1-2; no clear D. V lost 3 bases to trimming and J lost 5 bases, with 16 bases between them. CDR1 is LNHDA and CDR2 is SQIVND in the germline V gene (reference sequence). This CDR3 comprises 15 residues. The CDR3 sequence: CASSIGDSNPYGYTF. The CDR3 region has the DNA TGTGCCAGTAGTATTGGAGATTCCAACCCGTATGGCTACACCTTC.

The chain joins TRBV6-2 or TRBV6-3 to TRBJ2-1; possible D gene TRBD1, 6 bases. Germline assignment: CDR1 MNHEY and CDR2 SVGEGT. The length of the CDR3 is 12 residues. V lost 6 bases and J 15 bases, leaving 18 bases between the germline ends. As DNA, the CDR3 is TGTGCCAGCAGATTCTTGGACAGCCGGTGGTTCTTC. Its protein product is CASRFLDSRWFF.

CDR3 DNA sequence: TGCGCCAGCAGCTCAACCGGGGACGCGGGAAGAGACTATGGCTACACCTTC. Protein product: CASSSTGDAGRDYGYTF. This chain links TRBV5-1 with TRBJ1-2, with D possibly being TRBD1 (5 bases). V lost 3 bases and J lost 3, with 21 bases in between. The CDR3 totals 17 residues. CDR1 is SGHRS, CDR2 YFSETQ, per germline. Supplemented by reference TRBV5-1 and TRBJ1-2, the full variable domain reads KAGVTQTPRYLIKTRGQQVTLSCSPISGHRSVSWYQQTPGQGLQFLFEYFSETQRNKGNFPGRFSGRQFSNSRSEMNVSTLELGDSALYLCASSSTGDAGRDYGYTFGSGTRLTVV.

This chain connects TRBV19 to TRBJ1-1, with 8 bases lining up with TRBD1. This CDR3 is built from 18 residues. V trimming: 7 bases; J trimming: 1 base; junction bases outside the gene matches: 17. Per the germline V gene, CDR1 is LNHDA and CDR2 is SQIVND (reference sequence). The CDR3 DNA is TGTGCCAGTATACCGACATCAATTCGGACAGGGACGAACACTGAAGCTTTCTTT. Its translation is CASIPTSIRTGTNTEAFF.

The rearrangement uses TRBV30 and TRBJ2-5, with D possibly TRBD2 on 7 matching bases. Trimming took off 2 bases at V and 7 bases at J, with 20 bases between the two ends. Looked up from germline, CDR1 is GTSNPN and CDR2 is SVGIG (reference sequence). This CDR3 is built from 15 residues. CDR3 protein: CAWSSLSGGARTQYF. CDR3 coding DNA: TGTGCCTGGAGTTCCCTCAGTGGGGGGGCTCGGACCCAGTACTTC.

This chain joins TRBV20-1 and TRBJ1-2; 10 positions match TRBD1. The CDR3 length is 15 residues. V was pared by 5 bases and J by 4 bases, with 10 bases of the junction left unmatched. Germline CDR1 reads DFQATT; CDR2 reads SNEGSKA (reference sequence). The CDR3: CSASPSGQGFYGYTF. The CDR3 DNA follows: TGCAGTGCTTCCCCCTCGGGACAGGGGTTCTATGGCTACACCTTC.

The chain uses TRBV10-3 and TRBJ2-7; D is perhaps TRBD2 (6 bases). V was shortened by 0 bases and J by 2 bases, with 8 bases between the two germline ends. In germline, CDR1 is ENHRY, CDR2 SYGVKD. The CDR3 loop spans 14 amino acids. The CDR3 protein is CAISESWGAYEQYF. The CDR3 bases are TGTGCCATCAGTGAGTCATGGGGGGCCTACGAGCAGTACTTC.

The rearrangement joins TRBV7-8 to TRBJ1-2; 9 bases agree with TRBD1. This CDR3 contains 16 residues. V was pared by 2 bases and J by 6 bases, with 10 bases of the junction left unmatched. CDR1 and CDR2 from the germline V gene are SGHVS and FQNEAQ. The CDR3 loop is CASSLRGQGWRDGYTF. In nucleotides, the CDR3 is TGTGCCAGCAGCTTACGGGGACAGGGTTGGCGGGATGGCTACACCTTC.

CDR3 sequence reads: CASTLPGLGAFF. CDR3 coding DNA: TGTGCCAGCACCCTGCCGGGACTCGGAGCTTTCTTT. The chain is built from TRBV12-3 or TRBV12-4 and TRBJ1-1, with D perhaps TRBD1 (5 bases). The CDR3 consists of 12 residues. V lost 7 bases to trimming and J lost 10 bases, with 16 bases between them.

The chain employs TRBV28 and TRBJ2-3; 7 nucleotides match TRBD1. With 3 bases clipped from V and 4 bases from J, the junction kept 10 bases outside the gene matches. This CDR3 has 16 amino acids. CDR1 and CDR2 from the germline V gene are MDHEN and SYDVKM. DNA of the CDR3: TGTGCCAGCAGTTTGGGCGACAGGGATGGGCCAGATACGCAGTATTTT. This codes for CASSLGDRDGPDTQYF.

The chain recombines TRBV25-1 with TRBJ2-1; D gene unclear. This CDR3 is 13 amino acids long. Trimming stripped 1 base from V and 7 bases from J, with 8 bases between. CDR1 is MGHDK, CDR2 SYGVNS, per germline. CDR3 sequence (DNA): TGTGCCAGCAGTGAATTTCGGGCGAATGAGCAGTTCTTC. It encodes CASSEFRANEQFF. Variable domain in full (rest from reference TRBV25-1 and TRBJ2-1): EADIYQTPRYLVIGTGKKITLECSQTMGHDKMYWYQQDPGMELHLIHYSYGVNSTEKGDLSSESTVSRIRTEHFPLTLESARPSHTSQYLCASSEFRANEQFFGPGTRLTVL.

V usage is TRBV11-1 and J usage is TRBJ1-2, with a weak D call TRBD1 (6 bases). The V gene lost 0 bases and the J gene lost 4 bases, with 6 bases spanning the gap. CDR1 is SGHAT and CDR2 is FQDESV in the germline V gene (reference sequence). The CDR3 covers 13 residues. CDR3 DNA: TGTGCCAGCAGCTTAGCAGGGGGCTATGGCTACACCTTC. As protein: CASSLAGGYGYTF.

CDR3 DNA: TGTGCCAGCTCACCTACTTGGACAGATAGCCAAAGCTACACCTTC. Its protein is CASSPTWTDSQSYTF. The rearrangement links TRBV18 to TRBJ1-2; TRBD1 might be the D (6 bases). Germline V gives CDR1 KGHSH, CDR2 LQKENI. The CDR3 runs 15 residues. Trimming took off 3 bases at V and 9 bases at J, with 20 bases between the two ends.

J is TRBJ2-5 and V is TRBV28, with 7 bases lining up with TRBD2. Per germline, CDR1 MDHEN and CDR2 SYDVKM. This CDR3 comprises 14 residues. V lost 5 bases and J lost 4; bases outside the gene matches: 7. DNA of the CDR3: TGTGCCAGCAGTATTCCTGGACTAGGAGAGACCCAGTACTTC. It is translated as CASSIPGLGETQYF.

This chain links TRBV6-2 or TRBV6-3 with TRBJ2-7, with D perhaps matching TRBD1 (5 bases). Per germline, CDR1 MNHEY and CDR2 SVGEGT. V lost 5 bases and J 5 bases, leaving 10 bases between the germline ends. The CDR3 runs to 12 residues. The CDR3 loop is CASSHRSDEQYF. In DNA, the CDR3 is TGTGCCAGCAGTCACAGGAGCGACGAGCAGTACTTC.

V gene TRBV10-3 combines with J gene TRBJ2-7, with 7 bases aligning to TRBD1. Germline V gene data show CDR1 as ENHRY and CDR2 as SYGVKD. J gave up 0 bases and V 6 bases, and 8 bases lay outside the gene matches. This CDR3 contains 15 residues. The DNA of the CDR3 is TGTGCCATCAGAGAAGGACAGGCAAACTCCTACGAGCAGTACTTC. It is translated as CAIREGQANSYEQYF.

V is TRBV7-8 and J is TRBJ1-5; D ambiguous. V dropped 5 bases and J dropped 8 bases, with 19 bases sitting between them. Germline CDR1 and CDR2: SGHVS and FQNEAQ. The CDR3 contains 15 residues. CDR3 residues: CASSPLGSVPEPQHF. CDR3 DNA sequence: TGTGCCAGCAGCCCGCTCGGGTCGGTACCGGAGCCCCAGCATTTT.

The chain carries TRBV11-2 and TRBJ1-2, with 10 bases aligning to TRBD1. Per the germline V gene, CDR1 is SGHAT and CDR2 is FQNNGV. The J segment lost 2 bases and the V segment lost 5 bases, leaving 2 bases of the junction unmatched. The CDR3 contains 14 residues. DNA of the CDR3: TGTGCCAGCAGCCGACAGGGGGCGAACTATGGCTACACCTTC. Translated: CASSRQGANYGYTF.

The V call is TRBV7-9, the J call TRBJ1-5, with no clear D. This CDR3 is 16 amino acids long. The germline gives CDR1 SEHNR, CDR2 FQNEAQ (reference sequence). V was pared by 0 bases and J by 6 bases, with 15 bases between. DNA for the CDR3: TGTGCCAGCAGCTTAGCGCAGGCAGGAAACAGTCAGCCCCAGCATTTT. Residues: CASSLAQAGNSQPQHF.

This clonotype showed up just a few times. The gene calls are TRBV7-2 and TRBJ1-1; D is perhaps TRBD1 (5 bases). Germline V gene sequence: CDR1 SGHTA, CDR2 FQGNSA. V lost 2 bases and J 7 bases, leaving 14 bases between the germline ends. This CDR3 has 14 amino acids. CDR3 in DNA: TGTGCCAGCAGCTTACGGGGTTTTGGGGGTGAAGCTTTCTTT. Protein product: CASSLRGFGGEAFF.

This clonotype was observed a handful of times. V gene TRBV20-1 combines with J gene TRBJ1-1; TRBD1 matches at 12 bases. Germline trimming cut 0 bases from V and 3 bases from J; bases unmatched to any gene: 8. Germline V lookup: CDR1 DFQATT, CDR2 SNEGSKA (reference sequence). There are 17 residues in the CDR3. The CDR3 is CSARDLGTGGLDTEAFF. The DNA of the CDR3 is TGCAGTGCTAGAGATTTGGGGACAGGGGGCTTGGACACTGAAGCTTTCTTT.

The rearrangement uses TRBV20-1 and TRBJ2-1; TRBD2 matches 12 bases. Unmatched junction bases numbered 5, after V lost 1 base and J lost 4 bases. CDR1 and CDR2 (germline): DFQATT, SNEGSKA (reference sequence). The CDR3 runs 16 residues. The CDR3 here is CSARALAGGPYNEQFF. Here the CDR3 DNA reads TGCAGTGCTAGAGCCCTAGCGGGGGGGCCGTACAATGAGCAGTTCTTC.

This chain links TRBV20-1 with TRBJ1-6; the match to TRBD1 covers 9 bases. V shed 4 bases and J 7 bases; nucleotides not matched to a gene: 5. Germline CDR1 is DFQATT and CDR2 is SNEGSKA (reference sequence). This CDR3 has 14 residues. This CDR3 is CSAKPGTGNSPLHF. CDR3 in DNA: TGCAGTGCTAAACCCGGGACAGGGAATTCACCCCTCCACTTT.

In its sample, this clonotype was seen a few times. The chain uses TRBV7-2 and TRBJ1-5, with a weak D call TRBD1 (5 bases). Germline CDR1 and CDR2: SGHTA and FQGNSA. V gave up 5 bases and J gave up 0 bases, with 8 bases separating them. This CDR3 has 14 residues. The CDR3 region is CASSPGYSNQPQHF. DNA for the CDR3: TGTGCCAGCAGCCCAGGGTATAGCAATCAGCCCCAGCATTTT.

The chain is built from TRBV25-1 and TRBJ1-1; TRBD1 matches 11 bases. The CDR3 has 17 amino acids. The germline gives CDR1 MGHDK, CDR2 SYGVNS. V dropped 2 bases and J dropped 5; count of bases not matched to a gene: 10. CDR3 loop: CASSELWTGGKGTEAFF. CDR3 DNA: TGTGCCAGCAGTGAACTCTGGACAGGGGGCAAGGGGACTGAAGCTTTCTTT.

The CDR3 coding sequence is TGCAGTGCTACCGACAACAGAGAGACCCAGTACTTC. Its protein product is CSATDNRETQYF. The chain links TRBV20-1 to TRBJ2-5; the D is unclear. Germline assignment: CDR1 DFQATT and CDR2 SNEGSKA (reference sequence). The CDR3 consists of 12 residues. Between the trimmed V and J ends, which lost 4 bases and 4 bases, there was a span of 10 bases.